This T cell receptor (beta chain) was recorded in a study of T cell responses to AZD1222 COVID-19 vaccine. The data were produced by immunoSEQ multiplex PCR, yet TCRdb's version contains in-frame clones alone and is incomplete. Of about 120,000 clones listed, 70% to 90% were seen once; the top ten hold about 10%. With respect to this clone: Antigen specificity is unknown.

CDR1 and CDR2 (germline): MNHEY, SMNVEV (reference sequence). V shed 4 bases and J shed 2 bases, with 9 bases lying between them. This CDR3 is built from 15 residues. General study results and limits: Donors were mostly white British, more females; clonal diversity possibly underestimated.

This TCR was recovered from an adult in good health. This sample comprised peripheral blood, obtained on day 0 of AZD1222 vaccination. V is TRBV27 and J is TRBJ2-6; tentatively, D is TRBD1 (6 bases). In DNA form, the CDR3 reads TGTGCCAGCAGTTCCACAGGGACTGGGGCCAACGTCCTGACTTTC. Its translation is CASSSTGTGANVLTF.